This TCR beta chain was identified in a study of CD8+ T cells in alopecia areata. Sequencing used cDNA as its template, made by extracting RNA and reverse transcribing it. Measured with immunoSEQ multiplex PCR; TCRdb has only the in-frame clones, and not every one. The sample records approximately 99,000 clones, around 59% being singletons. This clone was picked up one time. Germline V lookup: CDR1 SGHTS, CDR2 YDEGEE. The CDR3 runs 18 residues. Deletions cut 1 base from V and 4 bases from J, with 23 bases between. A FACSAria was used to sort CD4+ and CD8+ T cells. These cells came from PBMCs. This sequence originates from a human donor in good health. V and J are TRBV5-8 and TRBJ2-5, with D maybe TRBD2 (7 bases). The sample comprised CD8+ T cells sorted from blood. CDR3 loop: CASSLWPPGAQRGETQYF. The CDR3 bases are TGTGCCAGCAGCTTGTGGCCACCGGGGGCGCAGCGGGGAGAGACCCAGTACTTC.